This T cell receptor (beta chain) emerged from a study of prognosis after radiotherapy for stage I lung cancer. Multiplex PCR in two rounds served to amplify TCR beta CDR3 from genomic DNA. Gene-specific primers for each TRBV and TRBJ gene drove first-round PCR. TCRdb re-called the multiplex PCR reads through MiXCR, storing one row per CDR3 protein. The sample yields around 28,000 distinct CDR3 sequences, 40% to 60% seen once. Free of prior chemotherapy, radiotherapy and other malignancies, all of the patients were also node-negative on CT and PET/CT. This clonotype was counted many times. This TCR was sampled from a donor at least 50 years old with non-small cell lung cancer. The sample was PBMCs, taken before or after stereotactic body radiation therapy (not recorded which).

CDR3 sequence: CASSPDSHEQYF. The CDR3 DNA sequence: TGTGCCAGCAGCCCCGACAGTCATGAACAGTACTTC. This sequence joins TRBV5-4 and TRBJ2-7, with a possible D match to TRBD1 (5 bases). The germline gives CDR1 SGHNT, CDR2 YYREEE (reference sequence). The length of the CDR3 is 12 residues. With 4 bases removed from V and 10 bases from J, the gap between germline ends came to 15 bases.